These 24 T cell receptor beta chains were sequenced from one sample in a study of T cell responses to AZD1222 COVID-19 vaccine. Assay: immunoSEQ multiplex PCR; the TCRdb copy retains only in-frame clones and omits some. This table holds under 150,000 clones, about 91% found once. Specimen: peripheral blood, collected on day 0 of AZD1222 vaccination. The receptors derive from an adult in good health.

The chain is built from TRBV7-9 and TRBJ2-7; D is perhaps TRBD2 (5 bases). The germline V gene has CDR1 SEHNR and CDR2 FQNEAQ (reference sequence). V shed 1 base and J shed 5 bases, with 6 bases lying between them. The CDR3 runs 12 residues. The CDR3 DNA reads as TGTGCCAGCAGCTTAGACGGGAACGAGCAGTACTTC. Protein: CASSLDGNEQYF.

A few counts support this clone. The gene calls are TRBV6-5 and TRBJ2-7, with 13 bases lining up with TRBD2. Trimming at V came to 7 bases and at J to 5 bases, leaving 5 bases not matched to a gene. CDR1 and CDR2 from the germline V gene are MNHEY and SVGAGI. CDR3 length: 14 residues. The CDR3 region is CASKPGLAGDEQYF. In nucleotides, the CDR3 is TGTGCCAGCAAACCCGGACTAGCGGGAGACGAGCAGTACTTC.

The V and J genes are TRBV27 and TRBJ2-5; 10 positions agree with TRBD2. Germline CDR1 and CDR2: MNHEY and SMNVEV (reference sequence). This CDR3 has 19 residues. Germline trimming cut 6 bases from V and 5 bases from J; bases unmatched to any gene: 21. The CDR3 here is CASRRRVGASGSPKETQYF. The CDR3 coding sequence is TGTGCCAGCAGGAGGCGAGTGGGGGCTAGCGGGAGTCCAAAGGAGACCCAGTACTTC.

This clone was seen just once. This chain links TRBV12-3 or TRBV12-4 with TRBJ2-7; D gene ambiguous. The V gene lost 6 bases and the J gene lost 2 bases, with 5 bases spanning the gap. The CDR3 runs 11 residues. CDR3 sequence: CASRDPYEQYF. The CDR3 coding sequence is TGTGCCAGCAGGGACCCCTACGAGCAGTACTTC.

The chain carries TRBV29-1 and TRBJ1-2; D is unresolved. The ends were cut back, 6 bases at V and 4 bases at J, with 18 bases in the middle. Looked up from germline, CDR1 is SQVTM and CDR2 is ANQGSEA. This CDR3 is built from 14 residues. The CDR3 DNA reads TGCAGCGTGGAATACATCGTCCCGGGCTATGGCTACACCTTC. It codes for CSVEYIVPGYGYTF. The complete variable domain, with remaining parts taken from reference TRBV29-1 and TRBJ1-2, reads SAVISQKPSRDICQRGTSLTIQCQVDSQVTMMFWYRQQPGQSLTLIATANQGSEATYESGFVIDKFPISRPNLTFSTLTVSNMSPEDSSIYLCSVEYIVPGYGYTFGSGTRLTVV.

The chain links TRBV7-2 to TRBJ2-7, with TRBD2 matching 14 bases. Germline CDR1 reads SGHTA; CDR2 reads FQGNSA. Trimming at V came to 2 bases and at J to 5 bases, leaving 8 bases not matched to a gene. There are 17 residues in the CDR3. The CDR3 coding sequence is TGTGCCAGCAGCTTACTTCGACTAGCGGGAGGGCCCAACGAGCAGTACTTC. Translating gives CASSLLRLAGGPNEQYF.

The V call is TRBV21-1, the J call TRBJ2-3. TRBV21-1 is a recognized pseudogene. The CDR3 spans 14 residues. The CDR3 DNA is TGTGCCAGCAGCAGGAGCCAGGCTTTAGATACGCAGTATTTT. Translating it yields CASSRSQALDTQYF.

The chain combines TRBV29-1 with TRBJ2-7; D is ambiguous. V was trimmed by 5 bases and J by 3 bases, leaving 11 bases between them. The germline gives CDR1 SQVTM, CDR2 ANQGSEA. The CDR3 length is 12 residues. The CDR3: CSVLMTDYEQYF. CDR3 DNA: TGCAGCGTTCTTATGACGGACTACGAGCAGTACTTC.

The chain couples TRBV9 to TRBJ1-6; tentatively, D is TRBD1 (5 bases). The germline V gene encodes CDR1 SGDLS and CDR2 YYNGEE. Trimming removed 3 bases at V and 8 bases at J, with 12 bases between. The CDR3 length is 14 residues. Here the CDR3 reads CASSDRDGYSPLHF. CDR3 bases: TGTGCCAGCAGCGACCGGGACGGATATTCACCCCTCCACTTT.

The J gene is TRBJ2-7, the V gene TRBV5-4; 10 positions agree with TRBD1. J gave up 1 base and V 1 base, and 2 bases lay outside the gene matches. Germline V gives CDR1 SGHNT, CDR2 YYREEE (reference sequence). The CDR3 runs to 15 residues. CDR3 protein: CASSLMGQGSYEQYF. The CDR3 DNA reads TGTGCCAGCAGCTTGATGGGACAGGGGTCCTACGAGCAGTACTTC.

The rearrangement joins TRBV25-1 to TRBJ2-7, with D unclear. Looked up from germline, CDR1 is MGHDK and CDR2 is SYGVNS. V was clipped by 4 bases and J by 4 bases, with 14 bases between them. The CDR3 length is 14 residues. CDR3 DNA sequence: TGTGCCAGCAGTGGGAAGGGAAGCTGGTACGAGCAGTACTTC. It yields the protein CASSGKGSWYEQYF.

A single count supports this clone. The chain employs TRBV9 and TRBJ2-1; no firm D call. This CDR3 is 11 amino acids long. Germline lookup yields CDR1 SGDLS and CDR2 YYNGEE. V was trimmed by 0 bases and J by 10 bases, leaving 5 bases between them. DNA of the CDR3: TGTGCCAGCAGCGTAGACGCGGAGCAGTTCTTC. Translated, it gives CASSVDAEQFF. The full variable domain, its missing parts supplied by reference TRBV9 and TRBJ2-1, is DSGVTQTPKHLITATGQRVTLRCSPRSGDLSVYWYQQSLDQGLQFLIQYYNGEERAKGNILERFSAQQFPDLHSELNLSSLELGDSALYFCASSVDAEQFFGPGTRLTVL.

The chain uses TRBV7-6 and TRBJ1-2; D unresolved. Germline-derived CDR1 and CDR2 are SGHVS and FNYEAQ. CDR3 size: 14 residues. V lost 5 bases and J lost 3, with 13 bases in between. CDR3 residues: CASSLSPGHYGYTF. CDR3 sequence (DNA): TGTGCCAGCAGCCTCTCGCCGGGCCACTATGGCTACACCTTC.

The V and J genes are TRBV19 and TRBJ1-1; 7 positions agree with TRBD1. The germline CDR1 and CDR2 sequences are LNHDA and SQIVND (reference sequence). The CDR3 has 15 amino acids. With V trimmed by 5 bases and J by 1 base, 7 bases remained unmatched. CDR3 nucleotides: TGTGCCAGTAGTCCACAGACAGGGTCGAACACTGAAGCTTTCTTT. This codes for CASSPQTGSNTEAFF. Full variable domain (remainder filled in from reference TRBV19 and TRBJ1-1): DGGITQSPKYLFRKEGQNVTLSCEQNLNHDAMYWYRQDPGQGLRLIYYSQIVNDFQKGDIAEGYSVSREKKESFPLTVTSAQKNPTAFYLCASSPQTGSNTEAFFGQGTRLTVV.

In its sample, this clone was seen once. The CDR3 DNA reads TGTGCCAGCAGTTACTGGCCATTACCGGGGGGTAGAACCAACATTCAGTACTTC. Encoded protein: CASSYWPLPGGRTNIQYF. The rearrangement joins TRBV6-2 or TRBV6-3 to TRBJ2-4, with 7 bases fitting TRBD2. Germline V lookup: CDR1 MNHEY, CDR2 SVGEGT. J gave up 7 bases and V 1 base, and 16 bases lay outside the gene matches. This CDR3 is built from 18 residues.

V and J are TRBV9 and TRBJ1-4; 7 bases are shared with TRBD1. The CDR3 loop spans 14 amino acids. Trimming took 3 bases from V and 10 from J; bases not matched to a gene: 9. Germline CDR1 reads SGDLS; CDR2 reads YYNGEE. DNA of the CDR3: TGTGCCAGCAGCGCCCAGGGGGGCGGAGGAAAACTGTTTTTT. Amino acid sequence: CASSAQGGGGKLFF.

This clone was observed once. The rearrangement joins TRBV7-3 to TRBJ2-6, with 7 bases matching TRBD1. After removal of 0 bases from V and 0 bases from J, the junction contained 5 bases not matched to a gene. CDR1 is SGHTA and CDR2 is FQGTGA in the germline V gene. This CDR3 has 18 residues. The DNA for the CDR3 is TGTGCCAGCAGCTTAACGGGACAGACCTACTCTGGGGCCAACGTCCTGACTTTC. It yields the protein CASSLTGQTYSGANVLTF.

DNA of the CDR3: TGCGCCAGCAGCCAAGACCGGGCGGGGCCCGATCAGCCCCAGCATTTT. Translation gives CASSQDRAGPDQPQHF. The chain combines TRBV4-1 with TRBJ1-5; a possible D gene is TRBD1 (5 bases). Germline V gene data show CDR1 as MGHRA and CDR2 as YSYEKL. The germline V and J ends were trimmed by 0 bases and 5 bases, with 14 bases remaining between them. The CDR3 spans 16 residues.

The chain uses TRBV3-1 (or the pseudogene TRBV3-2) and TRBJ2-3; D unresolved. CDR1 and CDR2 (germline): LGHDT, YNNKEL (reference sequence). Between the trimmed V and J ends, which lost 0 bases and 1 base, there was a span of 8 bases. The CDR3 spans 15 residues. DNA for the CDR3: TGTGCCAGCAGCCAAGAGTATAGTCGCACAGATACGCAGTATTTT. Protein product: CASSQEYSRTDTQYF.

The genes are TRBV7-3 and TRBJ1-6; no clear D. The CDR3 is made up of 15 amino acids. CDR1 SGHTA and CDR2 FQGTGA come from the germline V gene. V shed 5 bases and J shed 6 bases, with 14 bases lying between them. CDR3 nucleotide sequence: TGTGCCAGCAGCCTATACCCGGGGAGTAATTCACCCCTCCACTTT. This codes for CASSLYPGSNSPLHF.

The V and J genes are TRBV2 and TRBJ2-7; 10 bases are shared with TRBD1. The CDR3 spans 13 residues. The germline CDR1 and CDR2 sequences are SNHLY and FYNNEI. Trimming took 8 bases from V and 12 from J; bases not matched to a gene: 13. CDR3 in amino acids: CASASTGTGVWYF. The CDR3 DNA sequence: TGTGCCAGCGCTTCGACCGGGACAGGGGTTTGGTACTTC.

The chain couples TRBV29-1 to TRBJ2-7, with 9 bases that match TRBD2. CDR1 is SQVTM and CDR2 is ANQGSEA in the germline V gene. CDR3 size: 14 residues. CDR3 nucleotide sequence: TGCAGTGGAGGGGCGGGAGGGAGCTCCTACGAGCAGTACTTC. Translation: CSGGAGGSSYEQYF.

The chain uses TRBV6-2 or TRBV6-3 and TRBJ2-1; the D call may be TRBD1 or TRBD2 (6 bases each). Trimming took off 4 bases at V and 9 bases at J, with 13 bases between the two ends. Germline V gene data show CDR1 as MNHEY and CDR2 as SVGEGT. The CDR3 loop spans 13 amino acids. CDR3 amino acids: CASSSSGGGEQFF. The CDR3 DNA reads as TGTGCCAGCAGTTCCAGCGGAGGGGGTGAGCAGTTCTTC.

This clone came up once. The chain has TRBV11-3 and TRBJ2-1, with 9 bases fitting TRBD2. V dropped 5 bases and J dropped 9; count of bases not matched to a gene: 5. Germline CDR1 reads SGHNT; CDR2 reads YENEEA. This CDR3 is built from 13 residues. In DNA form, the CDR3 reads TGTGCCAGCAGCGTAGCGGGAGTAACTGAGCAGTTCTTC. Translation gives CASSVAGVTEQFF.